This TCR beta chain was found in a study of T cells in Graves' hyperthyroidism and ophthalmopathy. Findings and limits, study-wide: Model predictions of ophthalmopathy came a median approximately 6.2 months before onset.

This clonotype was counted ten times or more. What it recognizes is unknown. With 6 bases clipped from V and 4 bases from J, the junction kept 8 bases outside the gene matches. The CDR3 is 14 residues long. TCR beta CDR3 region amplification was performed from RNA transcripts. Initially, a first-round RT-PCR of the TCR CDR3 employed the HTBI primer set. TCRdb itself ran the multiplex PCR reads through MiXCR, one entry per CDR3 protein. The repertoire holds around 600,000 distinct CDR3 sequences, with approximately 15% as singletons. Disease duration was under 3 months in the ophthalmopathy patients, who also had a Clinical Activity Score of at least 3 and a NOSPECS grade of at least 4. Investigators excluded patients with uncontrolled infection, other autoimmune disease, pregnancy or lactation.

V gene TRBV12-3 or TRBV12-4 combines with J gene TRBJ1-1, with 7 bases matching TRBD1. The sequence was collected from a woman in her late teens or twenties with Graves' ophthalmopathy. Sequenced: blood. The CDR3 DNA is TGTGCCAGCAGCCCACGACAGGGCCCCACTGAAGCTTTCTTT. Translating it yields CASSPRQGPTEAFF.